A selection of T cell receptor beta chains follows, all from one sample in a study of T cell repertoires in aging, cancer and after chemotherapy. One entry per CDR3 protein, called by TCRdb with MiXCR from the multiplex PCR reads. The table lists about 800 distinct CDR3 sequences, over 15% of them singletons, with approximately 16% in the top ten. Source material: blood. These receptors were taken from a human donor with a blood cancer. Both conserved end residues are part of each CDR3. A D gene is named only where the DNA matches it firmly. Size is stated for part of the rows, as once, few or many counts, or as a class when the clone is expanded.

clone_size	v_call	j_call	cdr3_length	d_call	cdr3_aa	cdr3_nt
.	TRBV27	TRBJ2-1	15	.	CASSLTSRGFNEQFF	TGTGCCAGCAGTTTAACTAGCAGAGGGTTCAATGAGCAGTTCTTC
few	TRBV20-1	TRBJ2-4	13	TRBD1	CSGQRDSINIQYF	TGCAGTGGGCAGAGGGACAGCATAAACATTCAGTACTTC
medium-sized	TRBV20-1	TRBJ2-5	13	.	CSARSGGTETQYF	TGCAGTGCTAGAAGTGGGGGAACGGAGACCCAGTACTTC
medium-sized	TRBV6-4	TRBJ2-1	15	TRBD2	CASSPLAGSYNEQFF	TGTGCCAGCAGTCCCCTAGCGGGCTCCTACAATGAGCAGTTCTTC
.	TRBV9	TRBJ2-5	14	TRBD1	CASSIGTVQETQYF	TGTGCCAGCAGCATCGGGACAGTTCAAGAGACCCAGTACTTC
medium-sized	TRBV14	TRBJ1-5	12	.	CASSQWQGPQHF	TGTGCCAGCAGCCAGTGGCAAGGGCCTCAGCATTTT
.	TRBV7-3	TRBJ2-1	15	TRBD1	CASSPTGTGGNEQFF	TGTGCCAGCAGCCCTACCGGGACAGGGGGCAATGAGCAGTTCTTC
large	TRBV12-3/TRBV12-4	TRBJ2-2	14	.	CASSLRAHTGELFF	TGTGCCAGCAGTTTGAGGGCGCACACCGGGGAGCTGTTTTTT
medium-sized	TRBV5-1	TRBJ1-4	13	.	CASRTGLNEKLFF	TGCGCCAGCAGAACGGGCCTTAATGAAAAACTGTTTTTT
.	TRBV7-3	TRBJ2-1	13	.	CASSSRSSNEQFF	TGTGCCAGCAGCTCCCGTTCCTCCAATGAGCAGTTCTTC
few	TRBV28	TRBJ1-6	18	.	CASSFIRGLGLYNSPLHF	TGTGCCAGCAGTTTCATAAGGGGTCTAGGACTGTATAATTCACCCCTCCACTTT
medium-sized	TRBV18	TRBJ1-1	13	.	CASSPTGATSAFF	TGTGCCAGCTCACCAACCGGGGCGACATCAGCTTTCTTT
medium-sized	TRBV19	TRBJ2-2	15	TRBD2	CASSRTSGDTGELFF	TGTGCCAGTAGTAGGACTAGCGGCGACACCGGGGAGCTGTTTTTT
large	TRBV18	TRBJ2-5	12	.	CASSLLQETQYF	TGTGCCAGCTCACTGCTCCAAGAGACCCAGTACTTC
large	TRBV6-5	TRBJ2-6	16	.	CASSSLQGSGANVLTF	TGTGCCAGCAGTTCCCTACAGGGTTCTGGGGCCAACGTCCTGACTTTC
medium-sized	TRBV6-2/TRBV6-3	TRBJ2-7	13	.	CASSWTESYEQYF	TGTGCCAGCAGCTGGACTGAGTCCTACGAGCAGTACTTC
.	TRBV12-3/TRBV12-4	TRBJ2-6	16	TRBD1	CASSSRQGAGANVLTF	TGTGCCAGCAGTTCCCGACAGGGGGCTGGGGCCAACGTCCTGACTTTC
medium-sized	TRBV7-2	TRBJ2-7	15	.	CASSSFGGLVYEQYF	TGTGCCAGCAGCTCTTTTGGGGGATTGGTCTACGAGCAGTACTTC
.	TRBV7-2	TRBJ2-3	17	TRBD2	CASSLVLLASGGNTQYF	TGTGCCAGCAGCTTAGTTCTTCTGGCTAGCGGGGGGAATACGCAGTATTTT
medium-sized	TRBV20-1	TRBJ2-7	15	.	CSATTGTGGPYEQYF	TGCAGTGCTACTACCGGGACCGGGGGGCCCTACGAGCAGTACTTC
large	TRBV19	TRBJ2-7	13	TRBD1	CASSRRQGYEQYF	TGTGCAAGTAGCCGACGACAGGGTTACGAGCAGTACTTC
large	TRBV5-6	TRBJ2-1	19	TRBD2	CASSLLRAPAVAGPNEQFF	TGTGCCAGCAGTCTTCTCCGGGCCCCGGCGGTAGCGGGACCCAATGAGCAGTTCTTC
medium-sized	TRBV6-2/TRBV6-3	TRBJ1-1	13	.	CASVYMENTEAFF	TGTGCCAGCGTGTACATGGAGAACACTGAAGCTTTCTTT
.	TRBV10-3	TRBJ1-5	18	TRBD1	CAISSGQGAWSGNQPQHF	TGTGCCATCAGCTCGGGACAGGGGGCATGGAGTGGCAATCAGCCCCAGCATTTT
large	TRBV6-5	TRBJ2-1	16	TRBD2	CASSRQLAGGVNEQFF	TGTGCCAGCAGCCGACAACTAGCGGGGGGGGTCAATGAGCAGTTCTTC
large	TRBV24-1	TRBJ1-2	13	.	CATSAQSLSGYTF	TGTGCCACCAGTGCTCAGTCCCTATCCGGCTACACCTTC
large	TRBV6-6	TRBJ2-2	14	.	CASSYQGNTGELFF	TGTGCCAGCAGTTATCAGGGGAACACCGGGGAGCTGTTTTTT
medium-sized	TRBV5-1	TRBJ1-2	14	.	CASSLFPGPNGYTF	TGCGCCAGCAGCTTGTTTCCAGGCCCGAATGGCTACACCTTC
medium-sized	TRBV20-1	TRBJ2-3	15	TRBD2	CSARSGSGRGDTQYF	TGCAGTGCTAGAAGCGGTAGCGGGAGAGGAGATACGCAGTATTTT
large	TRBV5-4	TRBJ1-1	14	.	CASSPGQSIVEAFF	TGTGCCAGCAGCCCCGGACAATCGATAGTTGAAGCTTTCTTT
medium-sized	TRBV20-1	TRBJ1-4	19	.	CSAPRGTGPQAFLNEKLFF	TGCAGTGCTCCACGGGGAACAGGCCCCCAGGCTTTTTTAAATGAAAAACTGTTTTTT
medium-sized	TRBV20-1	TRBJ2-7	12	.	CSAPHLRDEQYF	TGCAGTGCTCCCCATCTACGCGACGAGCAGTACTTC
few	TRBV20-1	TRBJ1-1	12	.	CSAQRGETEAFF	TGCAGTGCTCAAAGGGGGGAGACTGAAGCTTTCTTT
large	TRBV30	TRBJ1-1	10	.	CAWSTGGAFF	TGTGCCTGGAGTACGGGGGGAGCTTTCTTT
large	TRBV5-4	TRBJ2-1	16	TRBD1	CASSFYGTGGWNEQFF	TGTGCCAGCAGCTTCTACGGGACAGGGGGCTGGAATGAGCAGTTCTTC
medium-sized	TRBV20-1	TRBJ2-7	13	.	CSARKGRTYEQYF	TGCAGTGCTAGAAAGGGACGGACCTACGAGCAGTACTTC
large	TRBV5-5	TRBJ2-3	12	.	CASSPGSDTQYF	TGTGCCAGCAGTCCAGGATCGGATACGCAGTATTTT